Each of the 29 T cell receptor beta chains below was sequenced from the same sample in a study of regulatory T cells in long-lasting Graves disease. CDR3 regions were amplified by Arm-PCR using iRepertoire HTBI primers to build TCR beta libraries. TCRdb re-analysed the multiplex PCR reads in MiXCR, keeping a single row per CDR3 protein. The sample holds about 300,000 distinct CDR3 sequences; approximately 20% are singletons and the top ten take roughly 35%. Noted time point: newly diagnosed GD, antithyroid drugs for less than 3 months. RNA extracted from PBMCs served as the sequencing template. This specimen consisted of peripheral blood mononuclear cells (PBMCs), obtained at new diagnosis, from a patient treated with antithyroid drugs. The receptors stem from a female donor with Graves disease.

The rearrangement uses TRBV6-5 and TRBJ2-7; D not resolved. Looked up from germline, CDR1 is MNHEY and CDR2 is SVGAGI. Trimming left V 4 bases short and J 5 bases short, with 9 bases between. The CDR3 has 12 amino acids. The DNA for the CDR3 is TGTGCCAGCAGTTTATTGGTGGACGAGCAGTACTTC. It codes for CASSLLVDEQYF.

The table lists this clonotype with a few counts. The chain couples TRBV20-1 to TRBJ1-1; no clear D. CDR3 length: 14 amino acids. Germline values: CDR1 DFQATT, CDR2 SNEGSKA (reference sequence). The V and J ends lost 3 bases and 6 bases respectively, with 17 bases between them. CDR3 sequence reads: CSAREGSENPEAFF. CDR3 DNA sequence: TGCAGTGCTAGGGAAGGGAGTGAGAATCCTGAAGCTTTCTTT.

This clonotype came up many times. The chain is built from TRBV20-1 and TRBJ1-1; D is perhaps TRBD1 (6 bases). Germline lookup yields CDR1 DFQATT and CDR2 SNEGSKA (reference sequence). V lost 4 bases to trimming and J lost 5 bases, with 8 bases between them. The CDR3 has 11 residues. CDR3 sequence (DNA): TGCAGTGCTATTAGGGGGACTGAAGCTTTCTTT. Protein product: CSAIRGTEAFF.

This clonotype was picked up many times. The V and J genes are TRBV7-2 and TRBJ2-3, with D perhaps TRBD2 (6 bases). CDR1 SGHTA and CDR2 FQGNSA come from the germline V gene. The CDR3 sequence is 16 residues long. Trimming took 2 bases from V and 5 from J, leaving 17 bases between them. The CDR3 reads CASSLTWTIPGDTQYF. The CDR3 DNA is TGTGCCAGCAGCTTAACTTGGACTATTCCGGGAGATACGCAGTATTTT.

This clonotype has ten or more counts. The V gene is TRBV2, the J gene TRBJ2-5; D is perhaps TRBD2 (5 bases). The CDR3 is made up of 14 amino acids. V lost 7 bases to trimming and J lost 2 bases, with 14 bases between them. Germline values: CDR1 SNHLY, CDR2 FYNNEI. Here the CDR3 DNA reads TGTGCCAGCACTGGGCCCGGGGAGCAAGAGACCCAGTACTTC. Translating gives CASTGPGEQETQYF.

With respect to this clonotype: One base separates it from a far larger clone, so it is likely a read error. The chain has TRBV27 and TRBJ2-3, with no clear D. This CDR3 is built from 14 residues. V lost 5 bases and J 7 bases, leaving 16 bases between the germline ends. The germline V gene has CDR1 MNHEY and CDR2 SMNVEV (reference sequence). The CDR3 nucleotides are TGTGCCAGCAGTGACATGAGGCCCGAGAATACGCAGTATTTT. It codes for CASSDMRPENTQYF.

This clonotype was seen many times. The chain is built from TRBV3-1 and TRBJ2-1; possibly TRBD1 or TRBD2 for D (5 bases each). The CDR3 runs 12 residues. Trimming took 6 bases from V and 9 from J, leaving 12 bases between them. Per the germline V gene, CDR1 is LGHDT and CDR2 is YNNKEL (reference sequence). CDR3 sequence reads: CASREGTGEQFF. DNA of the CDR3: TGTGCCAGCAGAGAAGGGACCGGTGAGCAGTTCTTC.

This clonotype was seen at least ten times. A junction boundary mismatches the germline segment, possibly from a read error. The V and J genes are TRBV29-1 and TRBJ2-5; TRBD2 matches at 9 bases. Germline values: CDR1 SQVTM, CDR2 ANQGSEA. The CDR3 has 12 amino acids. The CDR3 region is CSVEAIAGLAHF. The DNA of the CDR3 is TGCAGCGTTGAAGCTATAGCCGGACTAGCGCACTTC.

This clonotype showed up many times. V gene TRBV27 combines with J gene TRBJ2-7; D is possibly TRBD2 (6 bases). V was clipped by 6 bases and J by 3 bases, with 12 bases between them. The CDR3 has 13 residues. Germline values: CDR1 MNHEY, CDR2 SMNVEV (reference sequence). This CDR3 reads CASSQLGSYEQYF. CDR3 nucleotides: TGTGCCAGCAGCCAACTCGGGAGCTACGAGCAGTACTTC.

This clonotype was counted ten times or more. The V gene is TRBV11-1, the J gene TRBJ2-1; TRBD2 might be the D (6 bases). The CDR3 totals 12 residues. The V gene's germline CDR1 is SGHAT and CDR2 FQDESV (reference sequence). Deletions cut 8 bases from V and 4 bases from J, with 9 bases between. The CDR3 spells CASGREYNEQFF. Written as DNA, the CDR3 is TGTGCCAGCGGGCGGGAATACAATGAGCAGTTCTTC.

This clonotype was seen a few times. The rearrangement joins TRBV15 to TRBJ1-5, with a possible D match to TRBD1 (6 bases). V was clipped by 1 base and J by 6 bases, with 10 bases between them. There are 14 residues in the CDR3. Germline lookup yields CDR1 LNHNV and CDR2 YYDKDF (reference sequence). Here the CDR3 reads CATSRVTGLQPQHF. Here the CDR3 DNA reads TGTGCCACCAGCAGAGTAACAGGGCTTCAGCCCCAGCATTTT.

This clonotype was found many times. At one end the junction does not follow the germline gene, possibly because of a read error. CDR3: CASGLSFEQYF. For the CDR3, the DNA is TGTGCTAGTGGGCTCTCCTTCGAGCAGTACTTC. J is TRBJ2-7 and V is TRBV12-5, with no clear D. The CDR3 loop spans 11 amino acids. Germline-derived CDR1 and CDR2 are LGHNT and FRNRAP. The full variable domain, completed using reference TRBV12-5 and TRBJ2-7, is DARVTQTPRHKVTEMGQEVTMRCQPILGHNTVFWYRQTMMQGLELLAYFRNRAPLDDSGMPKDRFSAEMPDATLATLKIQPSEPRDSAVYFCASGLSFEQYFGPGTRLTVT.

At least ten counts were recorded for this clonotype. The rearrangement links TRBV25-1 to TRBJ2-3; D is perhaps TRBD2 (5 bases). V gave up 4 bases and J gave up 4 bases, with 12 bases separating them. The CDR3 has 14 residues. CDR1 MGHDK and CDR2 SYGVNS come from the germline V gene. CDR3 DNA: TGTGCCAGCAGTGGGCCACTAGAGGCAGATACGCAGTATTTT. Translation: CASSGPLEADTQYF.

This clonotype has only a few counts. The rearrangement joins TRBV20-1 to TRBJ1-4, with D hard to call. V was clipped by 1 base and J by 4 bases, with 10 bases between them. From germline, CDR1 is DFQATT and CDR2 SNEGSKA (reference sequence). This CDR3 comprises 14 residues. CDR3 sequence (DNA): TGCAGTGCTAGAGCCCCGGTGGGTAATGAAAAACTGTTTTTT. It yields the protein CSARAPVGNEKLFF.

In this sample, this clonotype turned up many times. DNA for the CDR3: TGTGCCAGCAGCGACCCCGGGAATCAGCCCCAGCATTTT. Protein sequence: CASSDPGNQPQHF. The chain has TRBV6-1 and TRBJ1-5, with unresolved D. Germline CDR1 MNHNS, CDR2 SASEGT. V was trimmed by 6 bases and J by 4 bases, leaving 10 bases between them. CDR3 size: 13 residues.

This clonotype was seen ten or more times. The chain couples TRBV20-1 to TRBJ1-2, with 10 bases identical to TRBD1. The CDR3 runs 17 residues. The germline gives CDR1 DFQATT, CDR2 SNEGSKA (reference sequence). V lost 4 bases, J lost 7 bases, and 18 bases stayed unmatched. CDR3 sequence: CSAMGNRWDRGGSGYTF. The CDR3 nucleotides read TGCAGTGCTATGGGAAACCGGTGGGACAGGGGTGGAAGTGGCTACACCTTC.

This clonotype was counted ten times or more. The chain links TRBV2 to TRBJ1-1, with D maybe TRBD1 (6 bases). Trimming removed 1 base at V and 4 bases at J, with 13 bases between. The CDR3 has 15 amino acids. Germline-derived CDR1 and CDR2 are SNHLY and FYNNEI. The CDR3 bases are TGTGCCAGCAGTGAAGAGTGGGCCAGGGGCACTGAAGCTTTCTTT. It encodes CASSEEWARGTEAFF.

The sample holds many counts of this clonotype. The chain employs TRBV7-6 and TRBJ2-1; tentatively, D is TRBD1 (6 bases). The CDR3 runs 17 residues. Per germline, CDR1 SGHVS and CDR2 FNYEAQ. Trimming removed 1 base from V and 8 bases from J, with 21 bases in between. The CDR3 spells CASSLVFESTGPDEQFF. In DNA form, the CDR3 reads TGTGCCAGCAGCTTAGTTTTTGAGTCGACAGGCCCCGATGAGCAGTTCTTC.

About this clonotype itself: This may be a read error: a much more frequent sequence differs by one nucleotide. V usage is TRBV9 and J usage is TRBJ2-5, with TRBD2 matching over 9 bases. Germline V gene lookup returns CDR1 SGDLS and CDR2 YYNGEE. Germline trimming cut 7 bases from V and 2 bases from J; bases unmatched to any gene: 6. The CDR3 runs 14 residues. The CDR3 sequence is CASGGSGGQETQYF. The CDR3 DNA is TGTGCCAGCGGGGGTAGCGGGGGACAAGAGACCCAGTACTTC.

In its sample, this clonotype was seen many times. V usage is TRBV2 and J usage is TRBJ1-2; 10 positions agree with TRBD1. The CDR3 runs 14 residues. The junction had 6 bases not matched to a gene; V was cut back by 3 bases and J by 8 bases. CDR1 and CDR2 (germline): SNHLY, FYNNEI. CDR3 in amino acids: CASSDDRGPVGYTF. CDR3 DNA sequence: TGTGCCAGCAGTGACGACAGGGGGCCAGTAGGCTACACCTTC.

This clonotype was detected only a few times. The V gene is TRBV13, the J gene TRBJ2-1; TRBD1 aligns across 7 bases. Germline lookup yields CDR1 PRHDT and CDR2 FYEKMQ (reference sequence). The CDR3 spans 18 residues. The V segment lost 1 base and the J segment 3 bases; nucleotides outside the gene matches: 12. CDR3 in DNA: TGTGCCAGCAGCTTAGAGGTTGGCCGGGACAGTCGCTACAATGAGCAGTTCTTC. The encoded protein is CASSLEVGRDSRYNEQFF.

This rearrangement joins TRBV20-1 to TRBJ2-1; 8 bases match TRBD2. Germline CDR1 is DFQATT and CDR2 is SNEGSKA (reference sequence). This CDR3 has 14 amino acids. Unmatched junction bases numbered 5, after V lost 3 bases and J lost 4 bases. The CDR3 bases are TGCAGTGCTAGGGTGAAGCGGGGGTACAATGAGCAGTTCTTC. Its translation: CSARVKRGYNEQFF.

This clonotype has more than one count but fewer than ten. A clone one base away is much larger, so this may be a read error. The conserved final phenylalanine or tryptophan is absent from the CDR3, which likely points to a read error. V and J are TRBV6-1 and TRBJ2-7, with D hard to call. The CDR3 covers 14 residues. Per the germline V gene, CDR1 is MNHNS and CDR2 is SASEGT. The DNA for the CDR3 is TGTGCCATCAGTGAGTCCCTCCTGTCCTACGAGCAGTACCTC. It yields the protein CAISESLLSYEQYL.

Concerning this clonotype: This clone may be a read error of a much larger clone one base away. The genes are TRBV13 and TRBJ2-7; 9 bases line up with TRBD1. The CDR3 totals 15 residues. Trimming at V came to 5 bases and at J to 0 bases, leaving 5 bases not matched to a gene. Germline V gene data show CDR1 as PRHDT and CDR2 as FYEKMQ (reference sequence). The CDR3 spells CASSPGTGTSYEQYF. The CDR3 DNA is TGTGCCAGCAGCCCTGGGACAGGGACCTCCTACGAGCAGTACTTC.

In this sample, this clonotype turned up many times. The chain recombines TRBV7-9 with TRBJ1-6; no definite D call. The CDR3 sequence is 17 residues long. Germline CDR1 and CDR2: SEHNR and FQNEAQ (reference sequence). With 3 bases removed from V and 9 bases from J, the gap between germline ends came to 21 bases. CDR3 bases: TGTGCCAGCAGCTTTAACCTTGGGGTCTTTCGAGTTTCACCCCTCCACTTT. Translation gives CASSFNLGVFRVSPLHF.

The genes are TRBV6-2 or TRBV6-3 and TRBJ2-5; 9 bases are a match to TRBD2. CDR1 MNHEY and CDR2 SVGEGT come from the germline V gene. With V trimmed by 4 bases and J by 3 bases, 6 bases remained unmatched. The CDR3 is 15 amino acids. CDR3 amino acids: CASSFIAGDEETQYF. Here the CDR3 DNA reads TGTGCCAGCAGTTTTATAGCGGGAGATGAAGAGACCCAGTACTTC.

Details on this clonotype: This sequence may be a read error, since a much larger clone differs from it by one base. The chain links TRBV5-4 to TRBJ1-4; possibly TRBD1 for D (6 bases). Trimming stripped 4 bases from V and 3 bases from J, with 19 bases between. The length of the CDR3 is 17 residues. CDR1 and CDR2 (germline): SGHNT, YYREEE (reference sequence). Here the CDR3 reads CASSPDSRPSSNEKLFF. In DNA, the CDR3 is TGTGCCAGCAGCCCGGACAGTAGACCTTCATCTAATGAAAAACTGTTTTTT.

There are many counts of this clonotype. The chain uses TRBV25-1 and TRBJ2-7, with no clear D. The germline V and J ends were trimmed by 2 bases and 5 bases, with 10 bases remaining between them. The CDR3 length is 13 residues. Germline loops: CDR1 MGHDK, CDR2 SYGVNS. Here the CDR3 DNA reads TGTGCCAGCAGTGAAGGGTGGGGTGACGAGCAGTACTTC. It yields the protein CASSEGWGDEQYF.

This clonotype was detected ten times or more. The CDR3 is CASSVGGGSWGETQYF. The DNA for the CDR3 is TGTGCCAGCAGCGTAGGGGGGGGCAGCTGGGGCGAGACCCAGTACTTC. The V gene is TRBV9, the J gene TRBJ2-5, with TRBD2 as a possible D gene (7 bases). This CDR3 comprises 16 residues. The germline V and J ends were trimmed by 0 bases and 5 bases, with 17 bases remaining between them. Germline V gene lookup returns CDR1 SGDLS and CDR2 YYNGEE. The complete variable domain, with remaining parts taken from reference TRBV9 and TRBJ2-5, reads DSGVTQTPKHLITATGQRVTLRCSPRSGDLSVYWYQQSLDQGLQFLIQYYNGEERAKGNILERFSAQQFPDLHSELNLSSLELGDSALYFCASSVGGGSWGETQYFGPGTRLLVL.